The rows below give T cell receptor beta chains drawn from one sample of a study of T cells in Graves' hyperthyroidism and ophthalmopathy. TCRdb analysed the multiplex PCR reads with MiXCR anew, one entry per CDR3 protein. Here the sample spans over 650,000 distinct CDR3 sequences, approximately 42% being singletons. The sample comprised peripheral blood or thyroid tissue (not recorded which). The receptors were sampled from an adult man with Graves' disease, either hyperthyroidism or ophthalmopathy (not recorded which). Each CDR3 is given with its conserved first and last residue. A D gene is named only where the DNA matches it firmly. The size of a clone is reported for some rows only, either as once, few or many, or as a class for expanded clones.

D,size,V,J,DNA,CDR3
TRBD1,.,TRBV2,TRBJ1-4,TGTGCCAGCAACCTAGTGGCAGGGGGGTTTCCGCCAAATGAAAAACTGTTTTTT,CASNLVAGGFPPNEKLFF
TRBD1,few,TRBV19,TRBJ1-2,TGTGCCAGTAGTCACAGGGGTAACTATGGCTACACCTTC,CASSHRGNYGYTF
.,many,TRBV7-9,TRBJ1-5,TGTGCCAGCAGCTTAGCGACGGGATTTAATCAGCCCCAGCATTTT,CASSLATGFNQPQHF
.,.,TRBV25-1,TRBJ2-5,TGTACCAGCAGAGATCGGGGTCTACAAGAGACCCAGTACTTC,CTSRDRGLQETQYF
TRBD1,many,TRBV12-3/TRBV12-4,TRBJ1-2,TGTGCCAGCACCGACTACGACAGGGAAGGCTACACCTTC,CASTDYDREGYTF
TRBD1,many,TRBV5-1,TRBJ2-6,TGCGCCAGCAGCATGGGGACAGGCAGCTCTGGGGCCAACGTCCTGACTTTC,CASSMGTGSSGANVLTF
.,.,TRBV12-3/TRBV12-4,TRBJ1-2,TGTGCCAGCAGTTTAGTGGTGTATAACTATGGCTACACCTTC,CASSLVVYNYGYTF
.,.,TRBV7-9,TRBJ1-5,TGTGCCAGCAGTGAAGCTGGGGCCCAAGTCGGCAATCAGCCCCAGCATTTT,CASSEAGAQVGNQPQHF
.,.,TRBV10-3,TRBJ1-3,TGTGCCATCAGCCCGATACACCCTAACGGGAACACCATATATTTT,CAISPIHPNGNTIYF
TRBD1,few,TRBV7-9,TRBJ1-5,TGTGCCAGCAGCTTTGGGACAGGGGGCTCTAGCAATCAGCCCCAGCATTTT,CASSFGTGGSSNQPQHF
TRBD1,.,TRBV6-1,TRBJ1-4,TGTGCCAGCAGTGAACCGCAGGGGGCAGAAAAACTGTTTTTT,CASSEPQGAEKLFF
TRBD1,.,TRBV19,TRBJ1-2,TGTGCCTGGAGTGTAGGGGACAGCTATGGCTACACCTTC,CAWSVGDSYGYTF
.,.,TRBV29-1,TRBJ1-2,TGCAGCGTTGTCAATTTGTCAGTCTGGGGTCTGGGCTACACCTTC,CSVVNLSVWGLGYTF
.,once,TRBV11-3,TRBJ2-2,TGTGCCAGCAGCTTTTATTCCGGGGAGCTGTTTTTT,CASSFYSGELFF
.,.,TRBV24-1,TRBJ2-5,TGTGCCACCAGTGCTAGAGAGGCGGGCAGAGGGGAGACCCAGTACTTC,CATSAREAGRGETQYF
.,.,TRBV7-3,TRBJ1-5,TGTGCCAGCAGCTTAGCGGAGGGTCAGCCCCAGCATTTT,CASSLAEGQPQHF
.,.,TRBV29-1,TRBJ1-2,TGCAGCGTTCAGCAGGGGACTAACTATGGCTACACCTTC,CSVQQGTNYGYTF
.,once,TRBV29-1,TRBJ2-7,TGCAGCGTTGAGCGACCGTCTGAGAACGAGCAGTACTTC,CSVERPSENEQYF
.,few,TRBV9,TRBJ1-2,TGTGCCAGCAGCGTAGGGGGGGCATCGAATGGCTACACCTTC,CASSVGGASNGYTF
.,many,TRBV7-8,TRBJ2-5,TGTGCCAGCAGCTTAGATGAGGGGGAAGAGACCCAGTACTTC,CASSLDEGEETQYF
.,few,TRBV2,TRBJ1-1,TGTGCCAGCAGCGCAGGGTGGGGTGGGGACACTGAAGCTTTCTTT,CASSAGWGGDTEAFF
.,.,TRBV7-9,TRBJ1-1,TGTGCCAGCAGCTTCCGGGAAACGAACACTGAAGCTTTCTTT,CASSFRETNTEAFF
TRBD1,few,TRBV7-9,TRBJ2-7,TGTGCCAGCAGCTCCCGGGGACAGGGGTATTTCTACGAGCAGTACTTC,CASSSRGQGYFYEQYF
.,.,TRBV25-1,TRBJ1-2,TGTGCCAGCAGGGACAAAACTAACTATGGCTACACCTTC,CASRDKTNYGYTF
.,.,TRBV5-4,TRBJ1-6,TGTGCCAGCAGCGCCAGCAGGACAGCTTCTTATAATTCACCCCTCCACTTT,CASSASRTASYNSPLHF
.,.,TRBV11-2,TRBJ1-4,TGTGCCAGCACTTTGGCGGGAGGGGCCCAGGAAAAACTGTTTTTT,CASTLAGGAQEKLFF
TRBD1,.,TRBV7-9,TRBJ2-7,TGTGCCAGCAGTTATGATGGGGACAGGGGGGACTACGAGCAGTACTTC,CASSYDGDRGDYEQYF
TRBD1,.,TRBV19,TRBJ1-5,TGTGCCAGTAGTATCGGGACAGGGGGGAGTGATCAGCCCCAGCATTTT,CASSIGTGGSDQPQHF
TRBD1,few,TRBV7-9,TRBJ1-4,TGTGCCAGCAGTTTTTACAGGGGGGAAAAACTGTTTTTT,CASSFYRGEKLFF
TRBD1,.,TRBV29-1,TRBJ1-4,TGCAGCGTTGAAGAGCCCCCGGGACAGGGGGATGAAAAACTGTTTTTT,CSVEEPPGQGDEKLFF
.,.,TRBV7-9,TRBJ2-5,TGTGCCAGCAGCTCGCACGGAGGGGGCGGTCAGGAGACCCAGTACTTC,CASSSHGGGGQETQYF
.,.,TRBV10-3,TRBJ2-6,TGTGCCATCAGGGAGGGACAGAACACTGAAGCTTTC,CAIREGQNTEAF
.,.,TRBV14,TRBJ1-5,TGTGCCAGCAGCCAGGACGCGGCCCAGCATTTT,CASSQDAAQHF
.,.,TRBV2,TRBJ2-7,TGTGCCAGCTCACCACGCTCCTCCTACGATCAGTACTTC,CASSPRSSYDQYF
.,.,TRBV29-1,TRBJ2-7,TGCAGCGTTGCGGCAATCTCCTACAATGAGCAGTACTTC,CSVAAISYNEQYF
TRBD2,.,TRBV5-4,TRBJ2-3,TGTGCCAGCAGCTTGCGGGGGGGGCTGGCAGATACGCAGTATTTT,CASSLRGGLADTQYF
.,.,TRBV7-4,TRBJ1-6,TGTGCCAGCAGCTTAGGGCCGCCACCCCTCCCCTTT,CASSLGPPPLPF
.,many,TRBV29-1,TRBJ1-5,TGCAGCGCTACCTCTGGGGGCCCCAATCAGCCCCAGCATTTT,CSATSGGPNQPQHF
.,once,TRBV7-2,TRBJ1-2,TGTGCCAGCAGCTTATCGGCAGATGAATATGGCTACACCTTC,CASSLSADEYGYTF
.,.,TRBV25-1,TRBJ2-5,TGTGCCAGCAGTGAAGGAGGGGCAGGGGGACACCAAGAGACCCAGTACTTC,CASSEGGAGGHQETQYF
TRBD1,few,TRBV19,TRBJ1-5,TGTGCCAGTAGGACGACAGGGACCCTCAATCAGCCCCAGCATTTT,CASRTTGTLNQPQHF